The 5 T cell receptor beta chains reported below all come from one sample, sequenced in a study of identical twins. A single record per CDR3 protein comes from TCRdb applying MiXCR to the 5' RACE reads. The sample includes roughly 500,000 distinct CDR3 sequences, 20% to 25% seen only once; the top ten take 0.8% to 1%. These data were also reused for a study on T cells expressing NK-cell markers.

Source material: CD4+ T cells sorted from blood. The receptors come from a woman under 30 in good health.

The V gene is TRBV6-1, the J gene TRBJ1-5, with TRBD1 identical over 9 bases. The CDR3 sequence is 14 residues long. CDR1 is MNHNS, CDR2 SASEGT, per germline. The J segment lost 5 bases and the V segment lost 6 bases, leaving 5 bases of the junction unmatched. The CDR3 here is CASSRRTGDQPQHF. CDR3 DNA sequence: TGTGCCAGCAGCCGTCGGACAGGGGATCAGCCCCAGCATTTT.

This clonotype was detected only a few times. This chain connects TRBV5-1 to TRBJ2-7, with D uncertain. V was cut by 0 bases and J by 0 bases, with 13 bases left in between. The germline CDR1 and CDR2 sequences are SGHRS and YFSETQ. The CDR3 spans 16 residues. The DNA for the CDR3 is TGCGCCAGCAGCTTGGGACCCTTATACAGCTCCTACGAGCAGTACTTC. This translates into CASSLGPLYSSYEQYF.

The sample holds many counts of this clonotype. The DNA for the CDR3 is TGTGCCAGCAGTACTAGGACAGGTGGGGCCAAAAACATTCAGTACTTC. Translation gives CASSTRTGGAKNIQYF. The chain carries TRBV12-3 or TRBV12-4 and TRBJ2-4; 7 nucleotides line up with TRBD1. J gave up 1 base and V 5 bases, and 8 bases lay outside the gene matches. The CDR3 runs 16 residues.

This clonotype was picked up many times. The chain recombines TRBV5-1 with TRBJ2-1; 10 bases map to TRBD2. V shed 4 bases, J shed 8 bases, and the junction held 15 bases outside the gene matches. CDR3 size: 17 residues. CDR1 and CDR2 from the germline V gene are SGHRS and YFSETQ. CDR3 DNA: TGCGCCAGCAGCCCCCGCCAGATCAGCGGGGGGGCGCATGAGCAGTTCTTC. Its translation: CASSPRQISGGAHEQFF.

The V gene is TRBV2, the J gene TRBJ1-6; D is uncertain. Trimming took 6 bases from V and 5 from J, leaving 11 bases between them. This CDR3 has 14 residues. Germline CDR1 SNHLY, CDR2 FYNNEI. The CDR3 protein is CASSHYLDNSPLHF. CDR3 nucleotides: TGTGCCAGCAGCCACTACCTGGATAATTCACCCCTCCACTTT.